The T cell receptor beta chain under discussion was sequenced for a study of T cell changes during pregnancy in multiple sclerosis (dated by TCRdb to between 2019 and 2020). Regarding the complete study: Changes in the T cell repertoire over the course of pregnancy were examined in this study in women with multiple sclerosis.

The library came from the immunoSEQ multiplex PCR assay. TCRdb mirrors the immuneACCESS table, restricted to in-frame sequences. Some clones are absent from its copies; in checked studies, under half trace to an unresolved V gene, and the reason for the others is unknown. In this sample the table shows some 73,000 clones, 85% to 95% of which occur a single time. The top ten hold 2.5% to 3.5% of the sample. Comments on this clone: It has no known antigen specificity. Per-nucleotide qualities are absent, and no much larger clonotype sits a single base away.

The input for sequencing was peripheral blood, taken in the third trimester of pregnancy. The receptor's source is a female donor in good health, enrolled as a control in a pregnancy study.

The DNA reads as follows: TGTGCCAGCAGAACCCTCAGGGGGCCTTCCTATGGCTACACCTTC. Translation gives CASRTLRGPSYGYTF. The chain joins TRBV6-1 to TRBJ1-2; TRBD1 fits 8 bases in the junction. Looking up the germline V gene yields CDR1 MNHNS and CDR2 SASEGT. There are 15 amino acids in the CDR3, from cysteine to phenylalanine inclusive. Of the read, only the CDR3 DNA is kept; its 45 bases are in frame from base 1. Clipping removes 6 bases from V and 4 bases from J, with 10 as the unmatched junction base count.